The source of this T cell receptor (beta chain) is a study of blood T cell repertoires in COVID-19. Study in general: The analysed material was cDNA or gDNA that came from T cells, B-cell-depleted T cells, or PBMCs.

The V gene end was trimmed by 4 bases and the J gene end by 0 bases; junction bases not matched to a gene: 5. The CDR3 has 17 residues. Germline V gives CDR1 SGHNT, CDR2 YYREEE (reference sequence). Original methodology: Estimated nucleated cell counts came from reference gene primer amplification. Clones were read by immunoSEQ multiplex PCR, and TCRdb kept only the in-frame ones, dropping some. D and trimming were read from the DNA, whereas the V and J calls and clone size are those reported in that table. The profile covers around 300,000 clones, with approximately 88% appearing a single time and approximately 0.94% taken by the ten largest.

The V gene is TRBV5-4, the J gene TRBJ1-3, with 12 bases matching TRBD1. The sample comprised peripheral blood. This sequence originates from a woman in her thirties or forties who had recovered from COVID-19. The CDR3 loop is CASSPGQGALSGNTIYF. The CDR3 DNA follows: TGTGCCAGCAGCCCGGGACAGGGGGCCCTCTCTGGAAACACCATATATTTT. The complete variable domain, with remaining parts taken from reference TRBV5-4 and TRBJ1-3, reads ETGVTQSPTHLIKTRGQQVTLRCSSQSGHNTVSWYQQALGQGPQFIFQYYREEENGRGNFPPRFSGLQFPNYSSELNVNALELDDSALYLCASSPGQGALSGNTIYFGEGSWLTVV.